These 24 T cell receptor beta chains share one sample of origin, sequenced in a study of technical replicates of blood from a few donors. Profiled with immunoSEQ multiplex PCR; TCRdb holds only in-frame clones, not every one. The repertoire holds approximately 81,000 clones, around 96% seen once, with 0.2% in the top ten. Sequenced: T cells isolated from PBMCs. The origin of the receptors is a human donor in good health.

The genes are TRBV4-1 and TRBJ2-4, with 14 bases that match TRBD2. CDR1 and CDR2 from the germline V gene are MGHRA and YSYEKL. The CDR3 is 19 residues long. J was trimmed by 3 bases and V by 5 bases; bases with no gene match: 12. CDR3 amino acids: CASSTPTSGRAYGKNIQYF. The CDR3 bases are TGCGCCAGCAGCACCCCGACTAGCGGGAGGGCCTATGGCAAAAACATTCAGTACTTC.

This rearrangement joins TRBV4-1 to TRBJ2-1; TRBD2 is a possible D gene (5 bases). The CDR3 is 16 residues long. Germline CDR1 reads MGHRA; CDR2 reads YSYEKL. V lost 1 base and J lost 6, with 16 bases in between. Written as DNA, the CDR3 is TGCGCCAGCAGCCAAGTAGTTCTTAGCGCCCGCAATGAGCAGTTCTTC. It is translated as CASSQVVLSARNEQFF.

V is TRBV14 and J is TRBJ2-3, with D unresolved. Germline V gene sequence: CDR1 SGHDN, CDR2 FVKESK. V was trimmed by 4 bases and J by 3 bases, leaving 5 bases between them. The length of the CDR3 is 12 residues. The CDR3 loop reads CASSRGTDTQYF. The CDR3 DNA follows: TGTGCCAGCAGCCGAGGAACAGATACGCAGTATTTT.

The chain joins TRBV27 to TRBJ2-7; tentatively, D is TRBD2 (6 bases). CDR1 and CDR2 (germline): MNHEY, SMNVEV (reference sequence). The CDR3 consists of 15 residues. Trimming took 2 bases from V and 3 from J, leaving 14 bases between them. The CDR3 region is CASSLSTGEYYEQYF. The CDR3 nucleotides are TGTGCCAGCAGTTTAAGTACGGGAGAGTACTACGAGCAGTACTTC.

The gene calls are TRBV7-9 and TRBJ2-5, with no clear D. Germline V CDR1 and CDR2: SEHNR, FQNEAQ (reference sequence). Trimming took off 6 bases at V and 4 bases at J, with 15 bases between the two ends. The CDR3 has 14 amino acids. The CDR3 loop is CASSSNLKRETQYF. As DNA, the CDR3 is TGTGCCAGCAGTTCTAATTTAAAGCGAGAGACCCAGTACTTC.

The chain links TRBV5-1 to TRBJ1-1; no firm D call. The CDR3 extends over 14 amino acids. V dropped 0 bases and J dropped 1 base, with 7 bases sitting between them. Germline CDR1 reads SGHRS; CDR2 reads YFSETQ. CDR3 region: CASSLDRPNTEAFF. The CDR3 nucleotides read TGCGCCAGCAGCTTGGACAGACCGAACACTGAAGCTTTCTTT.

With respect to this clone: At one end, the junction sequence differs from germline, possibly due to a read error. The CDR3: CASSQDSYSAGPADF. DNA for the CDR3: TGCGCCAGCAGCCAAGATTCTTATTCTGCGGGTCCAGCCGATTTT. V is TRBV4-1 and J is TRBJ1-3; D gene ambiguous. The CDR3 sequence is 15 residues long. Per germline, CDR1 MGHRA and CDR2 YSYEKL.

The rearrangement uses TRBV11-3 and TRBJ1-2, with D tentatively TRBD1 (6 bases). The V and J ends lost 3 bases and 7 bases respectively, with 9 bases between them. Germline CDR1 SGHNT, CDR2 YENEEA. This CDR3 is 12 amino acids long. Written as DNA, the CDR3 is TGTGCCAGCAGCTTTACAGGGTCTGGCTACACCTTC. The encoded protein is CASSFTGSGYTF.

The chain is built from TRBV29-1 and TRBJ2-3; no firm D call. From germline, CDR1 is SQVTM and CDR2 ANQGSEA. V lost 7 bases, J lost 3 bases, and 11 bases lay in between. This CDR3 comprises 12 residues. CDR3 loop: CSARLTTDTQYF. CDR3 DNA: TGCAGCGCCCGATTGACTACAGATACGCAGTATTTT.

The chain recombines TRBV23-1 with TRBJ1-2; possible D gene TRBD1, 6 bases. Being an ORF, TRBV23-1 has a function that is uncertain. This CDR3 is 13 amino acids long. The ends were cut back, 8 bases at V and 4 bases at J, with 14 bases in the middle. CDR3 protein: CASPLQGLYGYTF. CDR3 bases: TGCGCCAGCCCATTACAGGGTCTCTATGGCTACACCTTC.

This chain uses TRBV5-4 with TRBJ2-7, with TRBD2 as a possible D gene (6 bases). The germline V and J ends were trimmed by 4 bases and 0 bases, with 11 bases remaining between them. Germline lookup yields CDR1 SGHNT and CDR2 YYREEE (reference sequence). The CDR3 has 14 amino acids. In DNA, the CDR3 is TGTGCCAGCAGCCCGGAGGGTCGCTCCTACGAGCAGTACTTC. It encodes CASSPEGRSYEQYF.

The CDR3, as DNA: TGTGCCAGTAGTACTGACAGGGTTAATGAAAAACTGTTTTTT. Protein product: CASSTDRVNEKLFF. The chain has TRBV19 and TRBJ1-4; TRBD1 matches 7 bases. CDR3 length equals 14 residues. Germline V CDR1 and CDR2: LNHDA, SQIVND (reference sequence). V lost 4 bases to trimming and J lost 4 bases; unmatched junction nucleotides: 3.

The rearrangement joins TRBV10-3 to TRBJ1-5; TRBD1 is a possible D gene (5 bases). The CDR3 has 14 residues. Germline V gene sequence: CDR1 ENHRY, CDR2 SYGVKD. V lost 10 bases and J lost 0, with 13 bases in between. The CDR3 protein is CATQGSNSNQPQHF. The CDR3 nucleotides read TGTGCCACCCAGGGATCCAATAGCAATCAGCCCCAGCATTTT.

V gene TRBV5-4 combines with J gene TRBJ2-1; 9 bases are a match to TRBD1. The J segment lost 7 bases and the V segment lost 4 bases, leaving 9 bases of the junction unmatched. The CDR3 totals 15 residues. Germline lookup yields CDR1 SGHNT and CDR2 YYREEE (reference sequence). CDR3 region: CASSQTGQGWNEQFF. CDR3 sequence (DNA): TGTGCCAGCAGCCAAACGGGACAGGGATGGAATGAGCAGTTCTTC.

This chain links TRBV5-1 with TRBJ2-7; 10 nucleotides agree with TRBD2. V dropped 0 bases and J dropped 3; count of bases not matched to a gene: 6. This CDR3 contains 16 residues. CDR1 and CDR2 (germline): SGHRS, YFSETQ. CDR3: CASSLVVASGSYEQYF. The CDR3 DNA follows: TGCGCCAGCAGCTTGGTCGTAGCTAGCGGGAGCTACGAGCAGTACTTC.

This chain links TRBV9 with TRBJ1-2; D remains ambiguous. CDR1 is SGDLS, CDR2 YYNGEE, per germline. Trimming took off 6 bases at V and 8 bases at J, with 11 bases between the two ends. This CDR3 is built from 11 residues. CDR3 region: CASTTHWGYTF. The CDR3 bases are TGTGCCAGCACCACTCATTGGGGCTACACCTTC.

CDR3 bases: TGTGCCAGCAGGTCTAGGTCCTCCTACGAGCAGTACTTC. This codes for CASRSRSSYEQYF. The chain has TRBV27 and TRBJ2-7; D is unclear. Per germline, CDR1 MNHEY and CDR2 SMNVEV (reference sequence). The CDR3 has 13 amino acids. V was cut by 6 bases and J by 0 bases, with 9 bases left in between.

The chain is built from TRBV5-6 and TRBJ2-7; D is undetermined. CDR1 SGHDT and CDR2 YYEEEE come from the germline V gene. V was clipped by 0 bases and J by 0 bases, with 7 bases between them. CDR3 length: 14 residues. CDR3 in amino acids: CASSLVGNSYEQYF. The CDR3, as DNA: TGTGCCAGCAGCTTGGTGGGCAACTCCTACGAGCAGTACTTC.

The chain couples TRBV9 to TRBJ2-2; D is unclear. The CDR3 is made up of 17 amino acids. The V gene lost 2 bases and the J gene lost 5 bases, with 19 bases spanning the gap. Germline lookup yields CDR1 SGDLS and CDR2 YYNGEE. The CDR3 DNA is TGTGCCAGCAGCGTGTTAGCAGCTAAAGACGGGACCGGGGAGCTGTTTTTT. Encoded protein: CASSVLAAKDGTGELFF. Variable domain in full (rest from reference TRBV9 and TRBJ2-2): DSGVTQTPKHLITATGQRVTLRCSPRSGDLSVYWYQQSLDQGLQFLIQYYNGEERAKGNILERFSAQQFPDLHSELNLSSLELGDSALYFCASSVLAAKDGTGELFFGEGSRLTVL.

Notes on this clone: Other DNA sequences in this sample translate to the same CDR3. This chain connects TRBV19 to TRBJ2-7; perhaps TRBD1 as D (6 bases). The CDR3 contains 11 residues. Deletions cut 6 bases from V and 4 bases from J, with 7 bases between. Germline CDR1 LNHDA, CDR2 SQIVND (reference sequence). The CDR3 DNA reads as TGTGCCAGTAGGCAGGGGTACGAGCAGTACTTC. It specifies CASRQGYEQYF.

The chain combines TRBV2 with TRBJ2-1; TRBD2 agrees at 8 bases. Germline-derived CDR1 and CDR2 are SNHLY and FYNNEI. The CDR3 length is 14 residues. With V trimmed by 4 bases and J by 5 bases, 4 bases remained unmatched. In DNA form, the CDR3 reads TGTGCCAGCAGTGGGAGCGGGAGTCACAATGAGCAGTTCTTC. Translated: CASSGSGSHNEQFF. The variable domain in full, completed from reference TRBV2 and TRBJ2-1, reads EPEVTQTPSHQVTQMGQEVILRCVPISNHLYFYWYRQILGQKVEFLVSFYNNEISEKSEIFDDQFSVERPDGSNFTLKIRSTKLEDSAMYFCASSGSGSHNEQFFGPGTRLTVL.

The chain uses TRBV4-1 and TRBJ2-7, with TRBD2 identical over 8 bases. The CDR3 consists of 14 residues. The V segment lost 5 bases and the J segment 5 bases; nucleotides outside the gene matches: 8. From germline, CDR1 is MGHRA and CDR2 YSYEKL. The chain's CDR3 is CASSSGTSFNEQYF. The CDR3 DNA sequence: TGCGCCAGCAGCTCCGGGACTAGTTTCAACGAGCAGTACTTC.

V and J are TRBV5-1 and TRBJ1-3; D call uncertain. The CDR3 covers 16 residues. The germline gives CDR1 SGHRS, CDR2 YFSETQ. V dropped 0 bases and J dropped 2 bases, with 12 bases sitting between them. In nucleotides, the CDR3 is TGCGCCAGCAGCTTGGGATCCTCGGGGACTGGAAACACCATATATTTT. Its protein product is CASSLGSSGTGNTIYF.

This rearrangement joins TRBV6-5 to TRBJ1-5; no clear D gene. Germline CDR1 reads MNHEY; CDR2 reads SVGAGI. The CDR3 has 14 amino acids. Trimming took off 2 bases at V and 1 base at J, with 6 bases between the two ends. The CDR3 DNA is TGTGCCAGCAGTTACGCGGAGAGCAATCAGCCCCAGCATTTT. Protein sequence: CASSYAESNQPQHF.